The clone carrying this TCR beta chain was observed a single time. This record comes from a study of T cell changes during pregnancy in multiple sclerosis. The data were produced by immunoSEQ multiplex PCR, yet TCRdb's version contains in-frame clones alone and is incomplete. The sample includes fewer than 45,000 clones, roughly 91% of them seen just once. Source: CD8+ T cells from peripheral blood mononuclear cells, taken in the first trimester of pregnancy. The sequence was obtained from a female donor with multiple sclerosis, enrolled in a pregnancy study.

CDR3 amino acids: CASSQEGETYNEQFF. In DNA, the CDR3 is TGTGCCAGCAGCCAAGAAGGGGAAACCTACAATGAGCAGTTCTTC. The V gene is TRBV4-2, the J gene TRBJ2-1, with a possible D match to TRBD1 (5 bases). In germline, CDR1 is LGHNA, CDR2 YNFKEQ. V gave up 0 bases and J gave up 2 bases, with 8 bases separating them. This CDR3 is built from 15 residues.